This T cell receptor (beta chain) was sequenced for a study of identical twins. TCRdb passed the 5' RACE reads through MiXCR, listing each CDR3 protein once. Here the sample spans more than 400,000 distinct CDR3 sequences, around 15% being singletons. This CDR3 contains 11 residues. Germline CDR1 reads MDHEN; CDR2 reads SYDVKM. V gave up 5 bases and J gave up 8 bases, with 9 bases separating them. Among all donors, each was a healthy Caucasian. A word on this clonotype: Antigen specificity is unknown.

Findings and limits, study-wide: Excess sharing by twins proved weaker in beta out-of-frame sequences.

These data were also reused for a study on yellow fever vaccine responses in identical twins. Per that study: Reportedly, the T cell response mounted by twins to vaccine seemed partly convergent, partly personalized.

Sequenced input: CD4+ T cells sorted from blood. The sequence came from a woman younger than 35 in good health. The genes are TRBV28 and TRBJ1-2; D is uncertain. The CDR3 sequence is CASSPSRGYTF. The CDR3 DNA reads as TGTGCCAGCAGTCCCAGTCGGGGCTACACCTTC.